The 3 T cell receptor beta chains below come from one sample, sequenced in a study of Graves' ophthalmopathy and Graves' hyperthyroidism. Transcripts of RNA were the source for amplifying TCR beta CDR3 regions. Second-round multiplex PCR came after first-round RT-PCR with HTBI primers. TCRdb called the multiplex PCR reads again in MiXCR, with one record for every CDR3 protein. The profile shows 560,000 or so distinct CDR3 sequences, about 35% of them singletons. The sample consisted of peripheral blood or thyroid tissue (not recorded which). These receptors all stem from an adult man with Graves' hyperthyroidism.

This clonotype was observed many times. The chain combines TRBV25-1 with TRBJ1-4; D is uncertain. This CDR3 has 14 amino acids. The germline V and J ends were trimmed by 3 bases and 0 bases, with 5 bases remaining between them. In germline, CDR1 is MGHDK, CDR2 SYGVNS. CDR3 region: CASSDLATNEKLFF. Here the CDR3 DNA reads TGTGCCAGCAGTGACCTTGCAACTAATGAAAAACTGTTTTTT.

This clonotype was counted many times. The rearrangement uses TRBV2 and TRBJ2-7; possibly TRBD1 for D (6 bases). V was shortened by 5 bases and J by 1 base, with 18 bases between the two germline ends. This CDR3 is 16 amino acids long. Germline values: CDR1 SNHLY, CDR2 FYNNEI. CDR3 in DNA: TGTGCCAGCAGTACCTGGACAGCCCAGACTTCCTACGAGCAGTACTTC. Protein sequence: CASSTWTAQTSYEQYF.

V usage is TRBV2 and J usage is TRBJ1-2; TRBD1 aligns across 7 bases. The CDR3 runs 14 residues. The V and J ends lost 10 bases and 9 bases, in that order; junction bases with no gene match: 17. Germline V gives CDR1 SNHLY, CDR2 FYNNEI. The CDR3 loop is CAITKATGSASYTF. The CDR3 DNA sequence: TGTGCCATCACTAAAGCGACAGGGTCAGCGAGCTACACCTTC.